Listed here are 21 T cell receptor beta chains from one sample, sequenced in a study of OX40 agonist ivuxolimab in advanced cancers. The table came from immunoSEQ multiplex PCR; TCRdb's copy has only in-frame clones and leaves some out. The sample contains fewer than 85,000 clones, just over 90% of which appear only once. This specimen consisted of CD4+ or CD8+ T cells sorted from blood, obtained in a trial of the OX40 agonist ivuxolimab. The origin of the receptors is an adult with an advanced solid tumor such as melanoma, head and neck, liver or kidney cancer.

The sample holds one count of this clone. The V and J genes are TRBV7-7 and TRBJ2-7, with 14 positions matching TRBD2. Trimming cost V 5 bases and J 2 bases; bases outside gene matches: 5. From germline, CDR1 is SSHAT and CDR2 FNYEAQ (reference sequence). The CDR3 extends over 16 amino acids. For the CDR3, the DNA is TGTGCCAGCAGCCCTTCGACTAGCGGGGGGGCCTACGAGCAGTACTTC. This encodes CASSPSTSGGAYEQYF.

J is TRBJ1-1 and V is TRBV7-2; D is uncertain. The CDR3 length is 15 residues. Germline V gives CDR1 SGHTA, CDR2 FQGNSA. V shed 4 bases and J shed 0 bases, with 12 bases lying between them. Here the CDR3 reads CASSSRAGVNTEAFF. The CDR3 coding sequence is TGTGCCAGCAGCTCCCGCGCTGGAGTGAACACTGAAGCTTTCTTT.

The CDR3 region is CASSIGTLSYEQYF. The CDR3, as DNA: TGTGCCAGTAGTATAGGGACACTTTCCTACGAGCAGTACTTC. The chain uses TRBV19 and TRBJ2-7, with D tentatively TRBD1 (5 bases). CDR3 size: 14 residues. The germline V gene encodes CDR1 LNHDA and CDR2 SQIVND (reference sequence). Deletions cut 1 base from V and 1 base from J, with 8 bases between.

CDR3 coding DNA: TGTGCCATCACCAGCCGACAGGGAGGCTCGGATGGCTACACCTTC. Protein: CAITSRQGGSDGYTF. The chain joins TRBV10-3 to TRBJ1-2, with 7 bases identical to TRBD1. The junction had 14 bases not matched to a gene; V was cut back by 7 bases and J by 6 bases. This CDR3 spans 15 amino acids. Germline V gives CDR1 ENHRY, CDR2 SYGVKD.

This chain uses TRBV6-6 with TRBJ2-7, with D uncertain. Looked up from germline, CDR1 is MNHNY and CDR2 is SVGAGI (reference sequence). Trimming removed 6 bases from V and 0 bases from J, with 12 bases in between. The CDR3 is 14 amino acids. The CDR3: CASRPALSSYEQYF. CDR3 coding DNA: TGTGCCAGCAGGCCTGCTCTGAGCTCCTACGAGCAGTACTTC.

This chain uses TRBV9 with TRBJ2-5; D gene unclear. The V gene's germline CDR1 is SGDLS and CDR2 YYNGEE. Trimming took 0 bases from V and 5 from J, leaving 26 bases between them. CDR3 length: 19 amino acids. The CDR3 is CASSVGTVPGIRPRETQYF. The DNA for the CDR3 is TGTGCCAGCAGCGTAGGGACGGTGCCTGGAATAAGGCCCAGGGAGACCCAGTACTTC. The variable domain in full, with the rest retrieved from reference TRBV9 and TRBJ2-5, is DSGVTQTPKHLITATGQRVTLRCSPRSGDLSVYWYQQSLDQGLQFLIQYYNGEERAKGNILERFSAQQFPDLHSELNLSSLELGDSALYFCASSVGTVPGIRPRETQYFGPGTRLLVL.

This chain joins TRBV7-9 and TRBJ2-7; 8 positions agree with TRBD2. The germline V gene has CDR1 SEHNR and CDR2 FQNEAQ (reference sequence). The CDR3 has 14 residues. The trim removed 5 bases at V and 3 bases at J, leaving 6 bases unmatched. CDR3 sequence: CASSPGLGIYEQYF. The CDR3 bases are TGTGCCAGCAGCCCGGGACTAGGCATCTACGAGCAGTACTTC.

This chain joins TRBV19 and TRBJ1-2; weak D call: TRBD1 (5 bases). Germline V gene data show CDR1 as LNHDA and CDR2 as SQIVND (reference sequence). The CDR3 totals 16 residues. Trimming took 1 base from V and 8 from J, leaving 20 bases between them. CDR3 in DNA: TGTGCCAGTAGTATAGCCGCGGGGACCGTCGGCCGGGGCTACACCTTC. It is translated as CASSIAAGTVGRGYTF.

This sequence joins TRBV28 and TRBJ2-1; no reliable D call. The germline V gene has CDR1 MDHEN and CDR2 SYDVKM. The CDR3 runs 14 residues. V was cut by 2 bases and J by 5 bases, with 10 bases left in between. This chain's CDR3 is CASSLPARDNEQFF. In nucleotides, the CDR3 is TGTGCCAGCAGTTTACCTGCCCGCGACAATGAGCAGTTCTTC.

V and J are TRBV28 and TRBJ2-1, with D tentatively TRBD1 or TRBD2 (6 bases each). CDR1 and CDR2 (germline): MDHEN, SYDVKM. The CDR3 covers 14 residues. V dropped 2 bases and J dropped 9 bases, with 14 bases sitting between them. The CDR3 here is CASSLTWGASEQFF. CDR3 bases: TGTGCCAGCAGTTTAACCTGGGGGGCGAGTGAGCAGTTCTTC. Using reference TRBV28 and TRBJ2-1 for the parts outside the CDR3, the full variable domain is DVKVTQSSRYLVKRTGEKVFLECVQDMDHENMFWYRQDPGLGLRLIYFSYDVKMKEKGDIPEGYSVSREKKERFSLILESASTNQTSMYLCASSLTWGASEQFFGPGTRLTVL.

The chain carries TRBV20-1 and TRBJ2-3, with TRBD2 as a possible D gene (5 bases). The V gene lost 6 bases and the J gene lost 3 bases, with 7 bases spanning the gap. The CDR3 spans 11 residues. CDR1 and CDR2 from the germline V gene are DFQATT and SNEGSKA (reference sequence). CDR3 in amino acids: CSATSTDTQYF. Here the CDR3 DNA reads TGCAGTGCAACTAGTACAGATACGCAGTATTTT.

A few counts support this clone. The chain is built from TRBV7-7 and TRBJ2-5; D remains ambiguous. This CDR3 is 13 amino acids long. Trimming took 1 base from V and 4 from J, leaving 7 bases between them. Germline V gives CDR1 SSHAT, CDR2 FNYEAQ (reference sequence). The CDR3 coding sequence is TGTGCCAGCAGCTTAGTACCGCTAGAGACCCAGTACTTC. Its translation is CASSLVPLETQYF.

The V call is TRBV5-1, the J call TRBJ2-3; D unclear. This CDR3 spans 17 amino acids. V lost 2 bases and J 0 bases, leaving 16 bases between the germline ends. Germline-derived CDR1 and CDR2 are SGHRS and YFSETQ. The CDR3 sequence is CASSFFTLGLSTDTQYF. The CDR3 DNA follows: TGCGCCAGCAGCTTCTTCACCCTAGGCCTAAGCACAGATACGCAGTATTTT.

The chain couples TRBV9 to TRBJ2-4; D may correspond to TRBD1 or TRBD2 (7 bases each). CDR3 length: 16 amino acids. Germline-derived CDR1 and CDR2 are SGDLS and YYNGEE. Trimming removed 4 bases at V and 7 bases at J, with 21 bases between. CDR3 coding DNA: TGTGCCAGCAGCCCCAGGGGGGGAGGTTCGTGGAACATTCAGTACTTC. Translation gives CASSPRGGGSWNIQYF. Combining the CDR3 with reference TRBV9 and TRBJ2-4 gives the whole variable domain DSGVTQTPKHLITATGQRVTLRCSPRSGDLSVYWYQQSLDQGLQFLIQYYNGEERAKGNILERFSAQQFPDLHSELNLSSLELGDSALYFCASSPRGGGSWNIQYFGAGTRLSVL.

Comments on this clone: Its ends do not fully match the called genes, so a read error is possible. The chain is built from TRBV19 and TRBJ1-1; D may be TRBD1 (5 bases). This CDR3 contains 12 residues. Germline V gene lookup returns CDR1 LNHDA and CDR2 SQIVND (reference sequence). The CDR3 protein is CASSSGWVRILF. The DNA for the CDR3 is TGTGCCAGTAGTTCAGGGTGGGTTCGCATCCTCTTT.

The V call is TRBV19, the J call TRBJ2-2; tentatively, D is TRBD1 (6 bases). Per germline, CDR1 LNHDA and CDR2 SQIVND (reference sequence). The germline V and J ends were trimmed by 0 bases and 3 bases, with 11 bases remaining between them. The CDR3 is 16 residues long. The CDR3 coding sequence is TGTGCCAGTAGTATAGATCTGGGGGCGCACACCGGGGAGCTGTTTTTT. Its translation: CASSIDLGAHTGELFF.

The rearrangement uses TRBV6-1 and TRBJ2-2; 9 bases align to TRBD1. This CDR3 comprises 15 residues. V shed 5 bases and J 4 bases; nucleotides not matched to a gene: 5. Germline lookup yields CDR1 MNHNS and CDR2 SASEGT. The CDR3, as DNA: TGTGCCAGCAGTACCACAGGGGGCGCCACCGGGGAGCTGTTTTTT. The encoded protein is CASSTTGGATGELFF.

The chain has TRBV6-5 and TRBJ2-3, with D perhaps matching TRBD1 (8 bases). The CDR3 covers 13 residues. In germline, CDR1 is MNHEY, CDR2 SVGAGI. The V end lost 6 bases, the J end lost 9 bases, and 16 bases lay between the germline ends. CDR3 sequence: CASSPTGGGTQYF. Written as DNA, the CDR3 is TGTGCCAGCAGCCCTACAGGGGGAGGGACGCAGTATTTT.

This clone was detected only once. The chain carries TRBV5-1 and TRBJ2-1, with D perhaps TRBD1 (7 bases). This CDR3 has 19 residues. With 1 base removed from V and 3 bases from J, the gap between germline ends came to 23 bases. Germline CDR1 and CDR2: SGHRS and YFSETQ. The CDR3 sequence: CASSLQQGILTSSYNEQFF. The CDR3 region has the DNA TGCGCCAGCAGCTTGCAACAGGGGATTTTGACTAGTAGCTACAATGAGCAGTTCTTC.

DNA for the CDR3: TGTGCCAGCAGTGGCTTCCTCCGGGTGGAAGGGTCCTACAATGAGCAGTTCTTC. This translates into CASSGFLRVEGSYNEQFF. V is TRBV14 and J is TRBJ2-1; D not resolved. Trimming removed 6 bases at V and 1 base at J, with 22 bases between. CDR3 length equals 18 residues. Germline CDR1 is SGHDN and CDR2 is FVKESK.

In its sample, this clone was seen once. This chain links TRBV6-5 with TRBJ2-3; tentatively, D is TRBD1 (6 bases). Germline values: CDR1 MNHEY, CDR2 SVGAGI. The CDR3 is 14 residues long. V shed 5 bases and J shed 1 base, with 10 bases lying between them. CDR3 residues: CASSGQGRTDTQYF. For the CDR3, the DNA is TGTGCCAGCAGTGGCCAGGGGCGCACAGATACGCAGTATTTT.